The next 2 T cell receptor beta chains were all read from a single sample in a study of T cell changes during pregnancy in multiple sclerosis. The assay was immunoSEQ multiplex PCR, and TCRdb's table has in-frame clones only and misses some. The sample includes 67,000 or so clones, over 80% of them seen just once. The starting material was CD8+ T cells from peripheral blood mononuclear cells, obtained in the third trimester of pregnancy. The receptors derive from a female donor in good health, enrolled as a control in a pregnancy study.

CDR3 loop: CASSLAPTLYGYTF. The CDR3 DNA reads as TGTGCCAGCAGTTTAGCCCCCACTCTCTATGGCTACACCTTC. The J gene is TRBJ1-2, the V gene TRBV27; D gene unclear. Germline V gene lookup returns CDR1 MNHEY and CDR2 SMNVEV (reference sequence). Trimming removed 2 bases at V and 4 bases at J, with 11 bases between. The CDR3 extends over 14 amino acids.

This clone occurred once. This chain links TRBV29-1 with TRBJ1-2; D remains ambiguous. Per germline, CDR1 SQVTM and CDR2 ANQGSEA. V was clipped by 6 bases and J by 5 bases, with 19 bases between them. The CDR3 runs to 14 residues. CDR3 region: CSVTTPTLIYGYTF. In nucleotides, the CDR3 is TGCAGCGTAACCACCCCGACTCTGATTTATGGCTACACCTTC.